A selection of T cell receptor beta chains follows, all from one sample in a study of blood T cells in healthy people across ages. MiXCR, run by TCRdb on the 5' RACE reads, gives a single entry per CDR3 protein. The sample lists about 930,000 distinct CDR3 sequences, approximately 32% occurring once. The same sample was also used in a study of T cells of mothers and their children.

Sequenced: blood. The origin of the receptors is a woman in her thirties or forties in good health. Both conserved end residues are part of each CDR3. The order of the fields is CDR3 protein, V gene, clone size. A row's size may be missing; if present it is once, few, many or a size class.

CDR3aa: CASSVEGSSYNSPLHF
v_gene: TRBV9
abundance: many

CDR3aa: CASSPPGQGVEVGAKNIQYF
v_gene: TRBV27
abundance: many

CDR3aa: CASSHYRQETQYF
v_gene: TRBV12-3/TRBV12-4
abundance: many

CDR3aa: CASSAGTRNEQFF
v_gene: TRBV7-9
abundance: few

CDR3aa: CASSQVQPYEQYF
v_gene: TRBV4-1
abundance: many

CDR3aa: CASSSLTGRSYEQYF
v_gene: TRBV11-2
abundance: once

CDR3aa: CASGLVTDTYEQYF
v_gene: TRBV7-2
abundance: once

CDR3aa: CASSHASGDNEQFF
v_gene: TRBV4-1
abundance: NA

CDR3aa: CASSLEAGGAGSDTQYF
v_gene: TRBV7-6
abundance: NA

CDR3aa: CSAKRGEDQPQHF
v_gene: TRBV20-1
abundance: NA

CDR3aa: CASSLPGTAGKLFF
v_gene: TRBV28
abundance: NA

CDR3aa: CSASVQTDTQYF
v_gene: TRBV20-1
abundance: NA

CDR3aa: CASRDPGTGNYGYTF
v_gene: TRBV28
abundance: few

CDR3aa: CSARIGPSNQPQHF
v_gene: TRBV20-1
abundance: NA

CDR3aa: CAISDRGATEAFF
v_gene: TRBV10-3
abundance: NA

CDR3aa: CAWRPGFGGQYF
v_gene: TRBV30
abundance: few

CDR3aa: CSLPGQGVYSNQPQHF
v_gene: TRBV20-1
abundance: NA

CDR3aa: CASSLNLGVRSYEQYF
v_gene: TRBV7-9
abundance: few

CDR3aa: CASSGVAGSTQYF
v_gene: TRBV2
abundance: few

CDR3aa: CASSADRDTQYF
v_gene: TRBV6-6
abundance: many

CDR3aa: CAGSNSWGGETQYF
v_gene: TRBV21-1
abundance: NA

CDR3aa: CASSSLEGSPLHF
v_gene: TRBV7-2
abundance: NA

CDR3aa: CASSLSQANYGYTF
v_gene: TRBV28
abundance: NA

CDR3aa: CASSNDRVYEQYF
v_gene: TRBV6-5
abundance: many

CDR3aa: CAIRDGSSYNEQFF
v_gene: TRBV10-3
abundance: many

CDR3aa: CASSLYPRPRENYGYTF
v_gene: TRBV28
abundance: NA

CDR3aa: CASSTGLAGEQFF
v_gene: TRBV12-3/TRBV12-4
abundance: many

CDR3aa: CSESDSLRGYTF
v_gene: TRBV29-1
abundance: NA

CDR3aa: CSVEFGVPYNEQYF
v_gene: TRBV29-1
abundance: few

CDR3aa: CASSLGRGPRGGEAFF
v_gene: TRBV5-8
abundance: few

CDR3aa: CASSVGETDYYGYTF
v_gene: TRBV9
abundance: many

CDR3aa: CASSVPGQHYGYTF
v_gene: TRBV7-3
abundance: NA

CDR3aa: CASDAGGDYGYTF
v_gene: TRBV12-3/TRBV12-4
abundance: NA

CDR3aa: CTLRQGSTDTQYF
v_gene: TRBV29-1
abundance: many

CDR3aa: CASGSGQPSNYGYTF
v_gene: TRBV7-8
abundance: few

CDR3aa: CASSQSLQGLVDEQYF
v_gene: TRBV4-3
abundance: many

CDR3aa: CASSLGRAHGYEQYF
v_gene: TRBV5-1
abundance: many

CDR3aa: CASTAGQVTYEQYF
v_gene: TRBV5-5
abundance: NA

CDR3aa: CSVFSGGEYNEQFF
v_gene: TRBV29-1
abundance: NA

CDR3aa: CASSQVVKLPANYGYTF
v_gene: TRBV3-1
abundance: NA

CDR3aa: CASSLGDRAYEQYF
v_gene: TRBV12-3/TRBV12-4
abundance: many

CDR3aa: CASRTSGGSYEQYF
v_gene: TRBV19
abundance: many

CDR3aa: CASSQARVLGNTIYF
v_gene: TRBV3-1
abundance: few

CDR3aa: CSASAGTENTEVFF
v_gene: TRBV20-1
abundance: NA

CDR3aa: CASSPSVEDTEAFF
v_gene: TRBV7-3
abundance: many

CDR3aa: CAWSVPRVTGGLTNYGYTF
v_gene: TRBV30
abundance: NA

CDR3aa: CATSRTGGTLYGYTF
v_gene: TRBV15
abundance: few

CDR3aa: CASSQDQGTLSGANVLTF
v_gene: TRBV14
abundance: few

CDR3aa: CSARDGQGKYGYTF
v_gene: TRBV20-1
abundance: many

CDR3aa: CASSLFAGTGVLKSSYEQYF
v_gene: TRBV28
abundance: NA

CDR3aa: CAGSSRGGARETQYF
v_gene: TRBV7-3
abundance: few

CDR3aa: CASTLETDQETQYF
v_gene: TRBV28
abundance: NA

CDR3aa: CASSYSAGIQETQYF
v_gene: TRBV6-5
abundance: NA

CDR3aa: CASSLAGGPFSTDTQYF
v_gene: TRBV5-5
abundance: NA

CDR3aa: CASSERLGGTDTQYF
v_gene: TRBV2
abundance: many

CDR3aa: CASRPGSGWTTDTQYF
v_gene: TRBV28
abundance: NA

CDR3aa: CASSYGQNSPLHF
v_gene: TRBV6-5
abundance: few